This passage covers 5 T cell receptor beta chains from one sample sequenced in a study of technical replicates of blood from a handful of donors. TCRdb's copy holds only in-frame clones and misses some; the assay was immunoSEQ multiplex PCR. The sample holds 12,000 or so clones, 79% seen once. Sequencing used PBMCs. The receptors were sampled from a human donor in good health.

The gene calls are TRBV10-3 and TRBJ2-1; 15 nucleotides line up with TRBD2. Germline CDR1 is ENHRY and CDR2 is SYGVKD. V lost 5 bases to trimming and J lost 2 bases; unmatched junction nucleotides: 7. This CDR3 spans 18 amino acids. The CDR3 nucleotides are TGTGCCATCAGTCCGGGACTAGCGGGAGGAAGCCCCTACAATGAGCAGTTCTTC. This encodes CAISPGLAGGSPYNEQFF.

This sequence joins TRBV6-5 and TRBJ2-7; D might be TRBD2 (6 bases). CDR3 length: 14 amino acids. Trimming shortened V by 5 bases and J by 0 bases, and 11 bases separated the two germline ends. CDR1 and CDR2 (germline): MNHEY, SVGAGI. In DNA, the CDR3 is TGTGCCAGCAGTACTAGCTACCGCTCCTACGAGCAGTACTTC. This translates into CASSTSYRSYEQYF.

The sample holds one count of this clone. The gene calls are TRBV27 and TRBJ2-3; tentatively, D is TRBD2 (6 bases). V was pared by 6 bases and J by 2 bases, with 15 bases between. CDR3 size: 15 residues. Looked up from germline, CDR1 is MNHEY and CDR2 is SMNVEV (reference sequence). CDR3: CASRPLEDYTDTQYF. CDR3 sequence (DNA): TGTGCCAGCAGGCCACTGGAGGACTACACAGATACGCAGTATTTT.

This chain's CDR3 is CASSTRAGGLTDTQYF. DNA for the CDR3: TGTGCCAGCAGCACCCGAGCGGGAGGACTCACAGATACGCAGTATTTT. The chain carries TRBV7-2 and TRBJ2-3; 9 positions match TRBD2. The germline V gene encodes CDR1 SGHTA and CDR2 FQGNSA. The CDR3 is 16 residues long. Germline trimming cut 5 bases from V and 2 bases from J; bases unmatched to any gene: 8.

The CDR3 sequence: CASSEGQGFQPQHF. The CDR3 DNA sequence: TGTGCCAGCAGTGAAGGACAGGGCTTTCAGCCCCAGCATTTT. The gene calls are TRBV6-5 and TRBJ1-5; 8 bases are a match to TRBD1. The V and J ends lost 5 bases and 6 bases, in that order; junction bases with no gene match: 6. The CDR3 totals 14 residues. The germline gives CDR1 MNHEY, CDR2 SVGAGI.